This record covers a single T cell receptor beta chain. Other DNA sequences in this sample translate to the same CDR3. The entry originates in a study of shared clonotypes between healthy human individuals. Turning to the study itself: CD4 naive and memory got three plates each, CD8 naive two, CD8 memory one.

It was CD45RO-negative cells, positively selected for CCR7, that made up naive CD8 cells, with terminally differentiated effector memory CD45RA+ cells excluded. The CDR3 loop spans 12 amino acids. The germline CDR1 and CDR2 sequences are MNHEY and SMNVEV (reference sequence). Trimming pared 6 bases from V and 0 bases from J, leaving 3 bases between. The table came from immunoSEQ multiplex PCR; TCRdb's copy has only in-frame clones and leaves some out. The sample carries hundreds of thousands of clones, 90% to 95% recorded once. The sample taken for sequencing was naive CD8+ T cells sorted from blood. This chain links TRBV27 with TRBJ2-1; unclear D gene. This TCR derives from a woman in her 30s in good health. The CDR3 DNA reads TGTGCCAGCAGGGGCTCCTACAATGAGCAGTTCTTC. Protein product: CASRGSYNEQFF.